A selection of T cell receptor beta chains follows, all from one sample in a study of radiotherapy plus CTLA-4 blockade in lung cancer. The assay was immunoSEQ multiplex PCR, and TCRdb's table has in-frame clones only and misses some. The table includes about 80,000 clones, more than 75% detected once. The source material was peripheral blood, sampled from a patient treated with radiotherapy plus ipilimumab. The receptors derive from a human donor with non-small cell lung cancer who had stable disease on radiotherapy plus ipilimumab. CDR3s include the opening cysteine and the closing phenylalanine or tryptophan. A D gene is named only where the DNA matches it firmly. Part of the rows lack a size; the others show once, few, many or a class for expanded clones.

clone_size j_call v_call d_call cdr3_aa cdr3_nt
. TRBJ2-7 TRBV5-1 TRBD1 CASSLRTGDAYEQYF TGCGCCAGCAGCTTAAGGACAGGGGACGCCTACGAGCAGTACTTC
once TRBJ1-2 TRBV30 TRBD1 CAWSGGQSGYTF TGTGCCTGGAGTGGGGGACAGTCCGGCTACACCTTC
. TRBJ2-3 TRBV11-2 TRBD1 CASTGQVTDTQYF TGTGCCAGCACTGGACAGGTCACAGATACGCAGTATTTT
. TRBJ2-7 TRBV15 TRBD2 CATSPRRGEDEQYF TGTGCCACCAGCCCTAGGCGGGGGGAGGACGAGCAGTACTTC
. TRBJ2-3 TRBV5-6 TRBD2 CASRLTSGGTDTQYF TGTGCCAGCAGGCTAACTAGCGGGGGCACAGATACGCAGTATTTT
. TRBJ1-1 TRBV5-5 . CASSSTTGPNTEAFF TGTGCCAGCAGCTCAACGACAGGCCCGAACACTGAAGCTTTCTTT
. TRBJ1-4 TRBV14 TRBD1 CASSQARGRGEKLFF TGTGCCAGCAGCCAAGCCAGGGGGCGCGGTGAAAAACTGTTTTTT
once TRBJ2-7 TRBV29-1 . CSVGKPGAGWAYEQYF TGCAGCGTTGGCAAACCTGGGGCAGGGTGGGCCTACGAGCAGTACTTC
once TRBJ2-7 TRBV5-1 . CASSLLANSYEQYF TGCGCCAGCAGCTTGCTGGCAAATTCCTACGAGCAGTACTTC
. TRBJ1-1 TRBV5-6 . CASSYPKTTFF TGTGCCAGCAGCTACCCCAAGACAACTTTCTTT
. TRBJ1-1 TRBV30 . CAMDKGGNTEAFF TGTGCCATGGATAAGGGGGGGAACACTGAAGCTTTCTTT
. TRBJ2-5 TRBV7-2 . CASSLVLARQETQYF TGTGCCAGCAGCTTAGTGCTGGCCAGACAAGAGACCCAGTACTTC
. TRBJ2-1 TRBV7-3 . CASSPGFAWNEQFF TGTGCCAGCAGCCCCGGCTTCGCCTGGAATGAGCAGTTCTTC
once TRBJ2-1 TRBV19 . CASSYQGSSYNEQFF TGTGCCAGTAGTTACCAGGGTAGCTCCTACAATGAGCAGTTCTTC
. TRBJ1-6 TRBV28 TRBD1 CASSYGAGGSSSYNSPLHF TGTGCCAGCAGCTATGGGGCAGGGGGCAGTAGCTCCTATAATTCACCCCTCCACTTT
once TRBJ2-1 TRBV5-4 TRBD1 CASGLGTGGYNEQFF TGTGCCAGCGGACTGGGGACAGGGGGATACAATGAGCAGTTCTTC
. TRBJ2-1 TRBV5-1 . CASSLGRRNGGNEQFF TGCGCCAGCAGCTTGGGTCGACGGAATGGGGGCAATGAGCAGTTCTTC
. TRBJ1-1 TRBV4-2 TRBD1 CASSQGIQPGQSNTEAFF TGTGCCAGCAGCCAAGGGATCCAACCGGGACAGTCGAACACTGAAGCTTTCTTT
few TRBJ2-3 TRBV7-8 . CASSLGGPSDTQYF TGTGCCAGCAGCTTAGGGGGGCCTTCCGATACGCAGTATTTT
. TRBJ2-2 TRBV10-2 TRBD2 CASSVTTGGNGELFF TGCGCCAGCAGTGTGACGACGGGAGGAAACGGGGAGCTGTTTTTT
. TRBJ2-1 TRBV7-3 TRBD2 CASSSASGGTAYNEQFF TGTGCCAGCAGCTCCGCTAGCGGGGGGACAGCCTACAATGAGCAGTTCTTC
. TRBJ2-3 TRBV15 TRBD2 CATSRRTSVNADTQYF TGTGCCACCAGCAGGAGAACTAGCGTGAACGCAGATACGCAGTATTTT
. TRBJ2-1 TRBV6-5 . CASSYSSVFLYNEQFF TGTGCCAGCAGTTACTCGTCTGTGTTTCTCTACAATGAGCAGTTCTTC
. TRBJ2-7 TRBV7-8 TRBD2 CASSLTAASGTYEQYF TGTGCCAGCAGCTTAACAGCGGCTAGCGGGACCTACGAGCAGTACTTC
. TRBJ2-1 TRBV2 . CASCGGARNEQFF TGTGCCAGCTGTGGGGGGGCAAGGAATGAGCAGTTCTTC
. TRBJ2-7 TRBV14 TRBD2 CASSQSSGSLYEQYF TGTGCCAGCAGCCAATCTAGCGGGTCCCTCTACGAGCAGTACTTC
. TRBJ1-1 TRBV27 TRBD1 CASSLDRGRAEAFF TGTGCCAGCAGTTTAGACAGGGGGCGGGCTGAAGCTTTCTTT
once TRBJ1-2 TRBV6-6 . CASRLQGKGDGYTF TGTGCCAGCAGATTACAGGGTAAAGGTGATGGCTACACCTTC
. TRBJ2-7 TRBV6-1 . CASRALLSSYEQYF TGTGCCAGCAGGGCACTATTAAGCTCCTACGAGCAGTACTTC
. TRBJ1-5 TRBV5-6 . CASSLWGALGAQHF TGTGCCAGCAGCTTGTGGGGGGCCCTCGGGGCCCAGCATTTT
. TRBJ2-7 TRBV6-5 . CASTPDGGGVEQYF TGTGCCAGCACCCCGGACGGTGGCGGGGTCGAGCAGTACTTC
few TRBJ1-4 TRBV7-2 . CASSLRTNYEKLFF TGTGCCAGCAGCTTAAGGACAAACTATGAAAAACTGTTTTTT
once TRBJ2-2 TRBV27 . CASSLGSYGGELFF TGTGCCAGCAGTTTAGGTTCATACGGCGGGGAGCTGTTTTTT
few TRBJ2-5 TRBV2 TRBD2 CASSERASGRARAGTQYF TGTGCCAGCAGTGAAAGAGCTAGCGGGAGGGCCCGGGCGGGGACCCAGTACTTC
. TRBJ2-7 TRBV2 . CASTGASYEQYF TGTGCCAGCACGGGGGCTTCCTACGAGCAGTACTTC
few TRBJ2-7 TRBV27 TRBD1 CASSLTGQGPYEQYF TGTGCCAGCAGTTTAACGGGACAGGGTCCCTACGAGCAGTACTTC
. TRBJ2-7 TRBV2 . CASSPSFSKHYEQYF TGTGCCAGCAGCCCTAGCTTCTCGAAACACTACGAGCAGTACTTC
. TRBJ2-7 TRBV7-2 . CASSTRTGTNEQYF TGTGCCAGCAGCACCAGGACAGGGACTAACGAGCAGTACTTC
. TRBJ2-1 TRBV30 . CAWSPRHNEQFF TGTGCCTGGAGCCCTAGGCACAATGAGCAGTTCTTC
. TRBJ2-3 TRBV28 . CASSASTDTQYF TGTGCCAGCAGTGCTAGCACAGATACGCAGTATTTT
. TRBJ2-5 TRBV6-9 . CASSSLGTQYF TGTGCCAGCAGTTCCCTAGGGACCCAGTACTTC
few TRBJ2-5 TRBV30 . CAWARRRAETQYF TGTGCCTGGGCCCGACGGCGGGCGGAGACCCAGTACTTC
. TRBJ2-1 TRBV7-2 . CASTKDRVYNEQFF TGTGCCAGCACCAAGGACAGAGTCTACAATGAGCAGTTCTTC
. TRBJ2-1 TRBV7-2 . CASSLGSGGRNEQFF TGTGCCAGCAGTTTAGGATCGGGGGGCCGTAATGAGCAGTTCTTC
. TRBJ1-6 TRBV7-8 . CASTLTAAGSPLHF TGTGCCAGCACCTTGACAGCCGCAGGTTCACCCCTCCACTTT
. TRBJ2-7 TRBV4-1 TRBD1 CASSLGTGSSYEQYF TGCGCCAGCAGCCTCGGGACAGGGTCATCCTACGAGCAGTACTTC
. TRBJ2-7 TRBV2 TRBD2 CASSAGGGYEQYF TGTGCCAGCAGTGCCGGGGGGGGCTACGAGCAGTACTTC
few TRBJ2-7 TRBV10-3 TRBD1 CATKDRAGEQYF TGTGCCACCAAAGACAGGGCAGGCGAGCAGTACTTC
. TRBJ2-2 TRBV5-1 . CASSYDLNTGELFF TGCGCCAGCAGTTATGACCTGAACACCGGGGAGCTGTTTTTT
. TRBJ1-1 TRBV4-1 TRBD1 CASSPRQGASTEAFF TGCGCCAGCAGCCCACGACAGGGGGCGAGCACTGAAGCTTTCTTT
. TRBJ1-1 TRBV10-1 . CASSSGTKMNTEAFF TGCGCCAGCAGCTCAGGGACGAAGATGAACACTGAAGCTTTCTTT
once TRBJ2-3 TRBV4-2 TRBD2 CASSQETTSGRTTDTQYF TGTGCCAGCAGCCAGGAAACGACTAGCGGGAGGACCACAGATACGCAGTATTTT
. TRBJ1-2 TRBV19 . CASSIDIGGYTF TGTGCCAGTAGTATAGACATCGGCGGCTACACCTTC
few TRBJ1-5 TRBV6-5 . CASSSGVNGNQPQHF TGTGCCAGCAGTTCAGGGGTAAATGGCAATCAGCCCCAGCATTTT
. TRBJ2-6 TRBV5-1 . CASSDQVLSGANVLTF TGCGCCAGCAGTGATCAGGTCCTATCTGGGGCCAACGTCCTGACTTTC
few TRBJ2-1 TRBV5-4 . CASSSSQHRSYNEQFF TGTGCCAGCAGCTCATCCCAGCACCGGTCCTACAATGAGCAGTTCTTC
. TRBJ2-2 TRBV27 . CASSLITNTGELFF TGTGCCAGCAGTTTAATTACGAACACCGGGGAGCTGTTTTTT